These T cell receptor beta chains were read from a single sample in a study of cytomegalovirus exposure and HLA in healthy donors. Clones were read by immunoSEQ multiplex PCR, and TCRdb kept only the in-frame ones, dropping some. This table has roughly 140,000 clones, over 80% appearing once. Source material: PBMCs. These TCRs come from a male donor in good health and CMV-seronegative. Both conserved end residues are part of each CDR3. A D gene is named only where the DNA matches it firmly. Where a row states a size, it is once, few, many or the class of an expanded clone; other rows omit it.

v_call: TRBV2
j_call: TRBJ2-7
d_call: TRBD1
clone_size: once
cdr3_aa: CASGRDSPSYEQYF
cdr3_nt: TGTGCCAGCGGCCGGGACAGCCCCTCCTACGAGCAGTACTTC

v_call: TRBV7-9
j_call: TRBJ2-1
d_call: TRBD2
clone_size: -
cdr3_aa: CASSPHLAGEYNEQFF
cdr3_nt: TGTGCCAGCAGCCCCCATTTAGCGGGAGAGTACAATGAGCAGTTCTTC

v_call: TRBV11-2
j_call: TRBJ2-6
d_call: -
clone_size: -
cdr3_aa: CASSSIATGANVLTF
cdr3_nt: TGTGCCAGCAGCTCCATAGCTACTGGGGCCAACGTCCTGACTTTC

v_call: TRBV5-1
j_call: TRBJ2-2
d_call: TRBD2
clone_size: -
cdr3_aa: CASSKDGGRNTGELFF
cdr3_nt: TGCGCCAGCAGCAAGGACGGGGGGAGGAACACCGGGGAGCTGTTTTTT

v_call: TRBV6-5
j_call: TRBJ1-2
d_call: -
clone_size: -
cdr3_aa: CASSYSAGASYGYTF
cdr3_nt: TGTGCCAGCAGTTACTCGGCAGGGGCTAGCTATGGCTACACCTTC

v_call: TRBV7-6
j_call: TRBJ1-1
d_call: -
clone_size: -
cdr3_aa: CASSSRVSMNTEAFF
cdr3_nt: TGTGCCAGCAGTTCCAGGGTTAGCATGAACACTGAAGCTTTCTTT

v_call: TRBV5-1
j_call: TRBJ2-7
d_call: TRBD1
clone_size: -
cdr3_aa: CASSSMTGYEQYF
cdr3_nt: TGCGCCAGCAGCAGTATGACAGGGTACGAGCAGTACTTC

v_call: TRBV4-2
j_call: TRBJ2-1
d_call: -
clone_size: -
cdr3_aa: CASSQDWGQQGLFNEQFF
cdr3_nt: TGTGCCAGCAGCCAAGATTGGGGGCAGCAGGGCCTATTCAATGAGCAGTTCTTC

v_call: TRBV28
j_call: TRBJ1-5
d_call: -
clone_size: -
cdr3_aa: CASTESNQPQHF
cdr3_nt: TGTGCCAGCACGGAGAGCAATCAGCCCCAGCATTTT

v_call: TRBV7-9
j_call: TRBJ2-3
d_call: -
clone_size: -
cdr3_aa: CASSLDRGSSVAQYF
cdr3_nt: TGTGCCAGCAGCCTAGACCGAGGCAGTTCCGTGGCGCAGTATTTT